This is a list of T cell receptor beta chains from one sample in a study of blood T cell repertoires in COVID-19. Produced via immunoSEQ multiplex PCR; TCRdb's table is partial and in-frame only. Among fewer than 350,000 clones listed, approximately 91% were seen once. The specimen was PBMCs or T cells enriched from blood (not recorded which). The receptor source for this set is a woman in her thirties or forties with acute COVID-19. The CDR3 runs from the conserved cysteine through the conserved F or W. Fields, in order: V gene, D gene, clone size, J gene, CDR3 DNA, CDR3 protein. A D gene is named only where the DNA matches it firmly. The size entry is marked missing in some rows and otherwise reads once, few, many or a size class.

V: TRBV10-3; D: TRBD2; size: once; J: TRBJ2-2; DNA: TGTGCCATCAAGGAAGCTAGCGGGAGGAGCGGGGAGCTGTTTTTT; CDR3: CAIKEASGRSGELFF
V: TRBV2; D: TRBD1; size: NA; J: TRBJ1-4; DNA: TGTGCCAGCAGTGAGGGGACAGGGAGTGAAAAACTGTTTTTT; CDR3: CASSEGTGSEKLFF
V: TRBV11-2; D: TRBD2; size: NA; J: TRBJ2-3; DNA: TGTGCCAGCAGCTTCCGGACTAGCGCAGATACGCAGTATTTT; CDR3: CASSFRTSADTQYF
V: TRBV4-3; D: NA; size: NA; J: TRBJ1-4; DNA: TGCGCCAGCAGCCAAGAGTTAAAGGACAGTTCTACTAATGAAAAACTGTTTTTT; CDR3: CASSQELKDSSTNEKLFF
V: TRBV3-1/TRBV3-2; D: TRBD1; size: NA; J: TRBJ1-5; DNA: TGTGCCAGCAGCCAAGGCTCAGGGGGTAATCAGCCCCAGCATTTT; CDR3: CASSQGSGGNQPQHF
V: TRBV19; D: TRBD1; size: NA; J: TRBJ2-7; DNA: TGTGCCAGTAGTATGGGACAGGGTTCGTCCGAGCAGTACTTC; CDR3: CASSMGQGSSEQYF
V: TRBV18; D: TRBD2; size: NA; J: TRBJ2-1; DNA: TGTGCCAGCTCACCACAAGGACTAGCGGGAGGGTATCTTGAGCAGTTCTTC; CDR3: CASSPQGLAGGYLEQFF
V: TRBV5-1; D: TRBD2; size: NA; J: TRBJ2-2; DNA: TGCGCCAGCAGCTCGCGGGAGGGAGTGAACACCGGGGAGCTGTTTTTT; CDR3: CASSSREGVNTGELFF
V: TRBV5-6; D: NA; size: NA; J: TRBJ2-4; DNA: TGTGCCAGCAGCTTGGAGGGGGCCAAAAACATTCAGTACTTC; CDR3: CASSLEGAKNIQYF
V: TRBV2; D: NA; size: NA; J: TRBJ2-7; DNA: TGTGCCAGCAGACCGACATTCTCCTACGAGCAGTACTTC; CDR3: CASRPTFSYEQYF
V: TRBV2; D: TRBD1; size: NA; J: TRBJ2-1; DNA: TGTGCCAGCACTTGGGACAGAAGGATGGATGAGCAGTTCTTC; CDR3: CASTWDRRMDEQFF
V: TRBV5-1; D: NA; size: NA; J: TRBJ2-5; DNA: TGCGCCAGCAGCTTGAGGCCCTTCGGGGAAGAGACCCAGTACTTC; CDR3: CASSLRPFGEETQYF